The 19 T cell receptor beta chains listed next were all sequenced from one sample in a study of cytomegalovirus exposure and HLA in healthy donors. Amplification used 60 Vbeta primers and 13 Jbeta primers. Only in-frame clones appear in the TCRdb table, and some are missing; sequencing was by immunoSEQ multiplex PCR. The sample totals 130,000 to 150,000 clones. Sequencing used PBMCs. These receptors came from a man between 40 and 49 years old in good health and CMV-seronegative.

The J gene is TRBJ1-2, the V gene TRBV4-1; TRBD1 matches at 10 bases. The CDR3 has 16 residues. Germline trimming cut 2 bases from V and 0 bases from J; bases unmatched to any gene: 3. Per the germline V gene, CDR1 is MGHRA and CDR2 is YSYEKL. In DNA, the CDR3 is TGCGCCAGCAGCCAACGTGGGACAGGGGCTAACTATGGCTACACCTTC. Residues: CASSQRGTGANYGYTF.

The V call is TRBV18, the J call TRBJ1-1; D call uncertain. V lost 1 base and J 1 base, leaving 7 bases between the germline ends. Germline assignment: CDR1 KGHSH and CDR2 LQKENI. CDR3 length equals 14 residues. The CDR3, as DNA: TGTGCCAGCTCACCACGGCAGGCGAACACTGAAGCTTTCTTT. Translated: CASSPRQANTEAFF.

Details on this clone: This sample includes further DNA sequences coding for the same CDR3. The rearrangement links TRBV4-1 to TRBJ1-3; no clear D gene. This CDR3 comprises 14 residues. Trimming left V 7 bases short and J 0 bases short, with 10 bases between. CDR1 is MGHRA, CDR2 YSYEKL, per germline. CDR3 nucleotide sequence: TGCGCCAGCAAAAAGAGGGACTCTGGAAACACCATATATTTT. Protein sequence: CASKKRDSGNTIYF.

The chain carries TRBV5-1 and TRBJ1-6; 8 bases are a match to TRBD1. Unmatched junction bases numbered 4, after V lost 2 bases and J lost 0 bases. The CDR3 covers 17 residues. Germline V gives CDR1 SGHRS, CDR2 YFSETQ. This CDR3 reads CASSFTGGSSYNSPLHF. The DNA for the CDR3 is TGCGCCAGCAGCTTCACAGGGGGGAGCTCCTATAATTCACCCCTCCACTTT.

This rearrangement joins TRBV5-6 to TRBJ1-4; tentative D call: TRBD1 (5 bases). Trimming took off 3 bases at V and 5 bases at J, with 11 bases between the two ends. Germline V gene sequence: CDR1 SGHDT, CDR2 YYEEEE. CDR3 length: 14 residues. This CDR3 reads CASSSGAVNEKLFF. CDR3 in DNA: TGTGCCAGCAGCTCTGGGGCTGTGAATGAAAAACTGTTTTTT.

CDR3 DNA: TGTGCCAGCAGCTTAGGGGGCCCTATGAACACTGAAGCTTTCTTT. Translated, it gives CASSLGGPMNTEAFF. The gene calls are TRBV13 and TRBJ1-1; no definite D call. V was clipped by 0 bases and J by 0 bases, with 8 bases between them. Germline values: CDR1 PRHDT, CDR2 FYEKMQ (reference sequence). The CDR3 spans 15 residues.

The J gene is TRBJ1-1, the V gene TRBV19; 9 positions match TRBD1. Germline V gene sequence: CDR1 LNHDA, CDR2 SQIVND (reference sequence). This CDR3 region has 15 residues. J gave up 1 base and V 5 bases, and 5 bases lay outside the gene matches. The CDR3: CASSPQTGGNTEAFF. In DNA, the CDR3 is TGTGCCAGTAGTCCCCAGACAGGGGGGAACACTGAAGCTTTCTTT.

The chain carries TRBV6-1 and TRBJ2-2; 13 bases are shared with TRBD2. This CDR3 comprises 19 residues. The germline V gene encodes CDR1 MNHNS and CDR2 SASEGT. With V trimmed by 4 bases and J by 4 bases, 12 bases remained unmatched. The CDR3 DNA follows: TGTGCCAGCAGTGCCGGGACTAGCGGGGCGCGTTACATCACCGGGGAGCTGTTTTTT. This sequence encodes CASSAGTSGARYITGELFF.

The CDR3 region has the DNA TGTGCCAGCAGTGAAACAGGGGGAGAGACCCAGTACTTC. Encoded protein: CASSETGGETQYF. The chain combines TRBV6-4 with TRBJ2-5; 8 bases align to TRBD1. V gave up 3 bases and J gave up 4 bases; unmatched junction bases: 1. Germline values: CDR1 MRHNA, CDR2 SNTAGT. This CDR3 is 13 amino acids long.

CDR3 DNA sequence: TGTGCCAGCAGATACAGACGGGGGGCCGGCGAGCAGTACTTC. It codes for CASRYRRGAGEQYF. The J gene is TRBJ2-7, the V gene TRBV27; TRBD2 is a possible D gene (7 bases). Germline V gives CDR1 MNHEY, CDR2 SMNVEV (reference sequence). There are 14 residues in the CDR3. Trimming took 6 bases from V and 6 from J, leaving 18 bases between them.

The V call is TRBV2, the J call TRBJ1-1; TRBD1 agrees at 8 bases. V lost 6 bases and J lost 11; bases outside the gene matches: 14. The CDR3 runs to 14 residues. The V gene's germline CDR1 is SNHLY and CDR2 FYNNEI. CDR3 sequence (DNA): TGTGCCAGCAGAATGACAGGGGTTAAGGTCGGGGCTTTCTTT. It translates to CASRMTGVKVGAFF.

In DNA form, the CDR3 reads TGTGCCAGCAGTCCTAGCGGGGGGCGCACAGATACGCAGTATTTT. This translates into CASSPSGGRTDTQYF. This chain joins TRBV9 and TRBJ2-3, with 11 bases matching TRBD2. The length of the CDR3 is 15 residues. The trim removed 5 bases at V and 1 base at J, leaving 3 bases unmatched. Per germline, CDR1 SGDLS and CDR2 YYNGEE. Based on the CDR3 plus reference TRBV9 and TRBJ2-3, the full variable domain is DSGVTQTPKHLITATGQRVTLRCSPRSGDLSVYWYQQSLDQGLQFLIQYYNGEERAKGNILERFSAQQFPDLHSELNLSSLELGDSALYFCASSPSGGRTDTQYFGPGTRLTVL.

The V call is TRBV19, the J call TRBJ1-5; TRBD1 matches at 10 bases. The germline gives CDR1 LNHDA, CDR2 SQIVND (reference sequence). The CDR3 runs to 15 residues. V was clipped by 9 bases and J by 13 bases; unmatched bases: 18. CDR3 in amino acids: CASGTGASISRGQHF. The DNA of the CDR3 is TGTGCCAGCGGGACAGGGGCTTCAATCAGCCGGGGGCAGCATTTT.

The rearrangement joins TRBV7-9 to TRBJ2-3, with TRBD2 as a possible D gene (6 bases). Germline CDR1 is SEHNR and CDR2 is FQNEAQ (reference sequence). The CDR3 spans 17 residues. Trimming removed 4 bases at V and 3 bases at J, with 20 bases between. DNA of the CDR3: TGTGCCAGCAGCTGGGGGGACTCCGAGGGTAGGACAGATACGCAGTATTTT. It yields the protein CASSWGDSEGRTDTQYF.

The chain joins TRBV5-4 to TRBJ1-2; 10 nucleotides match TRBD1. CDR3 length equals 14 residues. The junction had 5 bases not matched to a gene; V was cut back by 6 bases and J by 3 bases. Germline values: CDR1 SGHNT, CDR2 YYREEE (reference sequence). The CDR3 DNA sequence: TGTGCCAGCACCTGGACAGGGGGGGACTATGGCTACACCTTC. Protein sequence: CASTWTGGDYGYTF.

The chain has TRBV4-1 and TRBJ2-1; perhaps TRBD1 as D (5 bases). The germline V gene encodes CDR1 MGHRA and CDR2 YSYEKL. The CDR3 is made up of 14 amino acids. V was shortened by 6 bases and J by 6 bases, with 15 bases between the two germline ends. DNA for the CDR3: TGCGCCAGCAGAGGGGTTTTGGGTCGCAATGAGCAGTTCTTC. It encodes CASRGVLGRNEQFF.

Written as DNA, the CDR3 is TGTGCCAGCACACGGGGGACAGGGGGGATCTACGAGCAGTACTTC. As protein: CASTRGTGGIYEQYF. The chain links TRBV28 to TRBJ2-7; 11 bases are shared with TRBD1. The trim removed 7 bases at V and 3 bases at J, leaving 8 bases unmatched. Germline CDR1 MDHEN, CDR2 SYDVKM. CDR3 length equals 15 residues.

The chain has TRBV10-3 and TRBJ1-1; 7 nucleotides match TRBD1. The CDR3 spans 12 residues. V was pared by 6 bases and J by 4 bases, with 2 bases of the junction left unmatched. Germline V gives CDR1 ENHRY, CDR2 SYGVKD. CDR3 coding DNA: TGTGCCATCAGAAGGACAGGCACTGAAGCTTTCTTT. Its protein is CAIRRTGTEAFF.

The V gene is TRBV4-1, the J gene TRBJ2-5; the match to TRBD1 covers 7 bases. The CDR3 sequence is 14 residues long. Germline V gene sequence: CDR1 MGHRA, CDR2 YSYEKL. V lost 5 bases and J lost 4; bases outside the gene matches: 7. The CDR3 reads CASSFRTGSETQYF. CDR3 sequence (DNA): TGCGCCAGCAGCTTTCGGACAGGTTCAGAGACCCAGTACTTC.